Shown below are 13 T cell receptor beta chains from a single sample sequenced in a study of read filtering for tumor transcriptome and immune sequencing (dated by TCRdb to the early 2020s). The reads were generated on an Illumina HiSeq 4000. TCR libraries were constructed from 400 ng RNA using the Immunoverse kit, and molecular barcoded adaptors covering alpha/delta and beta/gamma chains were employed. TCRdb reanalyzed the raw reads on its own, using fastp at Q25 for trimming and MiXCR for clone calling, and kept in-frame beta chains. CDR3 protein sequences are deduplicated, and each keeps its most common genes and DNA. The sample table lists over 55,000 distinct CDR3 sequences, around 13% of them with a count of one. Clones ranked in the top ten supply over 40% of the sample. Material: a population of CD138-negative cells sorted from bone marrow. The sample's cell subset or site label, in plain terms: bone marrow mononuclear cells depleted of CD138+ plasma/myeloma cells by negative magnetic selection. These receptors were taken from a donor aged 40 or older with multiple myeloma.

This sequence joins TRBV11-3 and TRBJ2-4; no reliable D call. Germline CDR1 is SGHNT and CDR2 is YENEEA. V was cut by 3 bases and J by 9 bases, with 9 bases left in between. The CDR3 is 12 residues long. CDR3 DNA sequence: TGTGCCAGCAGCTTTATAGTGGGCATTCAGTACTTC. This encodes CASSFIVGIQYF.

The chain couples TRBV7-2 to TRBJ2-3; D might be TRBD1 (5 bases). The CDR3 is 16 amino acids. V was clipped by 4 bases and J by 5 bases, with 19 bases between them. CDR1 and CDR2 (germline): SGHTA, FQGNSA. CDR3 sequence (DNA): TGTGCCAGCAGCTCTGGTATAGGGGTGGGCATAGATACGCAGTATTTT. It translates to CASSSGIGVGIDTQYF.

This clonotype was seen repeatedly, ten times or more. This sequence joins TRBV30 and TRBJ1-2, with D unresolved. The germline V gene encodes CDR1 GTSNPN and CDR2 SVGIG (reference sequence). The V end lost 2 bases, the J end lost 1 base, and 8 bases lay between the germline ends. CDR3 length equals 13 residues. The CDR3 region is CAWSQQLNYGYTF. CDR3 DNA: TGTGCCTGGAGTCAACAGCTTAACTATGGCTACACCTTC.

The chain carries TRBV12-3 or TRBV12-4 and TRBJ2-7, with 7 bases identical to TRBD1. This CDR3 contains 15 residues. V shed 4 bases and J 6 bases; nucleotides not matched to a gene: 12. CDR3: CASSSPSRGLVEQYF. In nucleotides, the CDR3 is TGTGCCAGCAGTTCGCCCTCGAGGGGGCTGGTCGAGCAGTACTTC.

The CDR3 is CASSLSHSGANVLTF. CDR3 nucleotide sequence: TGTGCCAGCAGTTTATCCCACTCTGGGGCCAACGTCCTGACTTTC. The chain recombines TRBV28 with TRBJ2-6; D is unclear. This CDR3 is built from 15 residues. Trimming removed 1 base from V and 0 bases from J, with 4 bases in between. CDR1 is MDHEN and CDR2 is SYDVKM in the germline V gene.

This clonotype was seen repeatedly, ten times or more. The CDR3 DNA reads TGCAGTGCTAGAGACGGGAGTGGATCCTACGAGCAGTACTTC. It encodes CSARDGSGSYEQYF. The rearrangement links TRBV20-1 to TRBJ2-7, with D perhaps matching TRBD2 (6 bases). The CDR3 covers 14 residues. V lost 0 bases, J lost 1 base, and 10 bases lay in between. Germline V CDR1 and CDR2: DFQATT, SNEGSKA (reference sequence).

This clonotype was observed at least ten times. The chain employs TRBV6-1 and TRBJ2-1; no firm D call. The CDR3 sequence is 17 residues long. CDR1 MNHNS and CDR2 SASEGT come from the germline V gene. V was clipped by 7 bases and J by 0 bases, with 19 bases between them. The CDR3 DNA follows: TGTGCCAGCACCGAAACCCTGAGTCTGAGCTCCTACAATGAGCAGTTCTTC. It encodes CASTETLSLSSYNEQFF.

The V gene is TRBV6-5, the J gene TRBJ2-7, with 7 bases aligning to TRBD2. From germline, CDR1 is MNHEY and CDR2 SVGAGI. This CDR3 is built from 15 residues. With 6 bases clipped from V and 1 base from J, the junction kept 9 bases outside the gene matches. In nucleotides, the CDR3 is TGTGCCAGCAGCCCCGCACTAGCGTCATCCTACGAGCAGTACTTC. Translating gives CASSPALASSYEQYF.

This clonotype was counted ten times or more. J is TRBJ2-1 and V is TRBV6-1; 13 bases line up with TRBD2. The CDR3 is made up of 17 amino acids. V dropped 7 bases and J dropped 0; count of bases not matched to a gene: 6. In germline, CDR1 is MNHNS, CDR2 SASEGT. CDR3 amino acids: CASTGLAGPSSYNEQFF. CDR3 nucleotide sequence: TGTGCCAGCACGGGACTAGCGGGGCCTAGCTCCTACAATGAGCAGTTCTTC.

This clonotype was observed at least ten times. This chain links TRBV7-3 with TRBJ2-1; 8 bases agree with TRBD2. The V and J ends lost 1 base and 8 bases, in that order; junction bases with no gene match: 4. This CDR3 has 14 residues. Germline CDR1 reads SGHTA; CDR2 reads FQGTGA. The CDR3 is CASSLISGKDEQFF. In DNA form, the CDR3 reads TGTGCCAGCAGCTTAATTAGCGGGAAGGATGAGCAGTTCTTC.

Ten or more counts support this clonotype. The chain has TRBV5-5 and TRBJ2-1; the match to TRBD2 covers 8 bases. The germline CDR1 and CDR2 sequences are SGHKS and YYEKEE (reference sequence). The CDR3 runs to 12 residues. The V gene end was trimmed by 9 bases and the J gene end by 6 bases; junction bases not matched to a gene: 5. CDR3 nucleotide sequence: TGTGCCACCGGTGGACTAGCCAATGAGCAGTTCTTC. Protein: CATGGLANEQFF.

This clonotype was counted many times. V usage is TRBV18 and J usage is TRBJ1-2; weak D call: TRBD1 (6 bases). With 1 base removed from V and 10 bases from J, the gap between germline ends came to 13 bases. Germline CDR1 is KGHSH and CDR2 is LQKENI. CDR3 length equals 13 residues. The DNA of the CDR3 is TGTGCCAGCTCACCACAACGTGACAGGCACTACACCTTC. Protein sequence: CASSPQRDRHYTF.

In its sample, this clonotype was seen many times. The J gene is TRBJ1-1, the V gene TRBV12-3 or TRBV12-4; D not resolved. The CDR3 length is 13 residues. Trimming stripped 5 bases from V and 3 bases from J, with 10 bases between. DNA of the CDR3: TGTGCCAGCAGTGCGCTCCGGGACACTGAAGCTTTCTTT. Translating it yields CASSALRDTEAFF.